A selection of T cell receptor beta chains follows, all from one sample in a study of blood T cell repertoires in COVID-19. This table comes from immunoSEQ multiplex PCR, and its TCRdb copy is limited to in-frame clones, with some not included. Of fewer than 300,000 clones listed, roughly 80% are singletons. Sequencing was done on a sample of PBMCs or T cells enriched from blood (not recorded which). The source is a man aged 35 to 55 who had been exposed to COVID-19. The conserved cysteine and the conserved F or W are not part of the CDR3 here. The D gene is left open where the match is weak. Clone size is given for some rows only: seen once, a few or many times, or a class if the clone is expanded.

clone size: -
V gene: TRBV18
D gene: -
CDR3 protein: ASSDIRGHSEKLF

clone size: -
V gene: TRBV5-6
D gene: TRBD1
CDR3 protein: ASTTAGQGRETQY

clone size: few
V gene: TRBV9
D gene: -
CDR3 protein: ASSSTGRPRGSSYNEQF

clone size: few
V gene: TRBV7-9
D gene: TRBD1
CDR3 protein: ASSDRGNYEQY

clone size: -
V gene: TRBV19
D gene: TRBD2
CDR3 protein: ASSITSGSTRELF

clone size: -
V gene: TRBV6-2/TRBV6-3
D gene: -
CDR3 protein: ASSYTGSTNEKLF

clone size: once
V gene: TRBV5-4
D gene: -
CDR3 protein: ASSFEKRFGYGYT

clone size: few
V gene: TRBV3-1/TRBV3-2
D gene: TRBD1
CDR3 protein: ASSQAGGGREAF

clone size: few
V gene: TRBV12-3/TRBV12-4
D gene: -
CDR3 protein: ASNTGSYYGYT

clone size: -
V gene: TRBV1
D gene: -
CDR3 protein: TSKNGVSPYEQY

clone size: -
V gene: TRBV15
D gene: TRBD2
CDR3 protein: ATSRDLIAGLTGELF

clone size: -
V gene: TRBV2
D gene: TRBD1
CDR3 protein: ASSEGRQGHGYT

clone size: -
V gene: TRBV3-1/TRBV3-2
D gene: TRBD1
CDR3 protein: ASSHGQGAGELF

clone size: few
V gene: TRBV6-1
D gene: -
CDR3 protein: ASSELWGSYNEQF

clone size: -
V gene: TRBV21-1
D gene: -
CDR3 protein: ASSKWTRRY

clone size: few
V gene: TRBV29-1
D gene: -
CDR3 protein: SVQGLIETQY

clone size: few
V gene: TRBV10-3
D gene: -
CDR3 protein: AISDTPSYEQY

clone size: -
V gene: TRBV5-5
D gene: -
CDR3 protein: ASSRGFEAF

clone size: -
V gene: TRBV7-3
D gene: TRBD1
CDR3 protein: ASSPRGQGLNSPLH

clone size: -
V gene: TRBV27
D gene: -
CDR3 protein: ASAPQRFNEKLF

clone size: -
V gene: TRBV27
D gene: -
CDR3 protein: ASSLGGQTFNEQF

clone size: -
V gene: TRBV7-9
D gene: -
CDR3 protein: ASSLVGKDQPQH